Sequencing of this TCR beta chain was carried out in a study of T cell responses to AZD1222 COVID-19 vaccine. Study-wide findings and caveats: In a largely white British group with more females than males, clonal diversity was possibly underestimated. Close to half of spike-specific TCRs reportedly recognize unmutated variant regions.

This clone showed up just once. Its target is unknown. Sequencing was performed with immunoSEQ multiplex PCR; in TCRdb, only in-frame clones are kept and a portion is missing. The table includes tens of thousands of clones, about nine tenths detected once. This clonotype was sampled from an adult who received the AZD1222 COVID-19 vaccine. Sample: peripheral blood, taken 28 days after the second AZD1222 dose.

As DNA, the CDR3 is TGTGCCAGCAGCAGCGGGGGGACAACTAGCACAGATACGCAGTATTTT. Its protein product is CASSSGGTTSTDTQYF. The chain links TRBV11-3 to TRBJ2-3; 9 bases match TRBD2. V gave up 5 bases and J gave up 0 bases; unmatched junction bases: 6. The V gene's germline CDR1 is SGHNT and CDR2 YENEEA. The CDR3 has 16 amino acids.